A single TCR beta chain is shown here with its context. Its antigen is not known. The data derive from a study of PD-1 blockade in classical Hodgkin lymphoma. Study-level background: Treatment was intravenous nivolumab, 3 mg/kg every 2 weeks, until progression.

Clones were sequenced by immunoSEQ multiplex PCR, and TCRdb holds only the in-frame ones, with some missing. The sample includes more than 30,000 clones, approximately 82% seen only once; the top ten take roughly 16%. The V gene's germline CDR1 is SGHDN and CDR2 FVKESK. Trimming removed 3 bases from V and 3 bases from J; junction bases left unmatched: 6. This CDR3 has 16 amino acids. There was relapse after autologous stem cell transplantation in every patient, and there was variation in brentuximab vedotin exposure. The study, taken as a whole, reports: With CD4+ cells, TCR diversity rose significantly by C4D1, but not with CD8+ cells. Individuals initiating nivolumab under 1 year after ASCT were excluded.

This sequence originates from a human donor with classical Hodgkin lymphoma. This material consisted of peripheral blood mononuclear cells (PBMCs), taken before the second cycle of nivolumab. The chain combines TRBV14 with TRBJ2-3; 10 positions agree with TRBD1. The CDR3 loop reads CASSQGQGFITDTQYF. Written as DNA, the CDR3 is TGTGCCAGCAGCCAGGGACAGGGGTTTATTACAGATACGCAGTATTTT. Combining the CDR3 with reference TRBV14 and TRBJ2-3 gives the whole variable domain EAGVTQFPSHSVIEKGQTVTLRCDPISGHDNLYWYRRVMGKEIKFLLHFVKESKQDESGMPNNRFLAERTGGTYSTLKVQPAELEDSGVYFCASSQGQGFITDTQYFGPGTRLTVL.